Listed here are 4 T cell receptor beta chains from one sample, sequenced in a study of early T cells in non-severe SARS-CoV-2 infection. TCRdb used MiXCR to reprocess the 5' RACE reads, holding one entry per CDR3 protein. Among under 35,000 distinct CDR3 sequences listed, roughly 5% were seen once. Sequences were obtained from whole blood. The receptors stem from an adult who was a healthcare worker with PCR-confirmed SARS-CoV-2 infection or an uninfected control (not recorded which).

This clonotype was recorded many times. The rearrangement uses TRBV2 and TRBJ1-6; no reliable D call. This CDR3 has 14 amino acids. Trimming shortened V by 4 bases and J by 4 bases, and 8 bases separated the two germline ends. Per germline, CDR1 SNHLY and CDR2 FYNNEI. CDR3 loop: CASSAGPYNSPLHF. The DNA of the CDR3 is TGTGCCAGCAGTGCGGGCCCTTATAATTCACCCCTCCACTTT. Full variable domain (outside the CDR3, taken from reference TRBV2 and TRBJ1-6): EPEVTQTPSHQVTQMGQEVILRCVPISNHLYFYWYRQILGQKVEFLVSFYNNEISEKSEIFDDQFSVERPDGSNFTLKIRSTKLEDSAMYFCASSAGPYNSPLHFGNGTRLTVT.

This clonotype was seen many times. The CDR3: CASSSQQAEAFF. The CDR3 region has the DNA TGTGCCAGCAGTTCCCAACAGGCTGAAGCTTTCTTT. This rearrangement joins TRBV28 to TRBJ1-1, with D perhaps matching TRBD1 (5 bases). The germline V and J ends were trimmed by 4 bases and 6 bases, with 9 bases remaining between them. This CDR3 comprises 12 residues. Germline CDR1 reads MDHEN; CDR2 reads SYDVKM.

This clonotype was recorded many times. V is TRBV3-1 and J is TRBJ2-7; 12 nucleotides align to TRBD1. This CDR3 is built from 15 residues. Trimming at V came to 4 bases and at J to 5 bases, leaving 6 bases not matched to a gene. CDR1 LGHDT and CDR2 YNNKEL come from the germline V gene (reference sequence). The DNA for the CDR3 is TGTGCCAGCAGCCTTCCGGGACAGGGGGCACACGAGCAGTACTTC. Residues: CASSLPGQGAHEQYF.

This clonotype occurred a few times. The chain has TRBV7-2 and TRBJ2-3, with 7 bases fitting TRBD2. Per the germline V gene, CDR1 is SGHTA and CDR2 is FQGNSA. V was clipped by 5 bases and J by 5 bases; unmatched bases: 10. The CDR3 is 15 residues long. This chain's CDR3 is CASSPGGRDRDTQYF. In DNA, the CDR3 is TGTGCCAGCAGCCCCGGAGGGAGGGATAGAGATACGCAGTATTTT.